What follows are 8 T cell receptor beta chains derived from one specimen sequenced in a study of T cells in Graves' hyperthyroidism and ophthalmopathy (dated by TCRdb to about 2019). Libraries were built with multiplex PCR. The instrument given in TCRdb is Illumina HiSeq 2000. The TCR beta CDR3 regions were amplified from the RNA transcripts. A first-round RT-PCR of the TCR CDR3 used the HTBI primer set with the Qiagen OneStep RT-PCR kit. Through fastp at Q25 and MiXCR, TCRdb rebuilt clones from the public reads, retaining in-frame beta chains. Every entry covers one CDR3 protein and lists the most common genes and DNA from its rows. The sample records about 50,000 distinct CDR3 sequences, less than 50% of which are singletons. Of the sample, around 12% falls within the top ten clones. Sequenced: blood. The receptors originated from a woman aged 25-40 years with Graves' ophthalmopathy.

This rearrangement joins TRBV10-1 to TRBJ2-3, with 14 positions matching TRBD2. Germline V lookup: CDR1 WNHNN, CDR2 SYGVQD (reference sequence). CDR3 size: 18 residues. Trimming took 3 bases from V and 0 from J; bases not matched to a gene: 5. The chain's CDR3 is CASSDWTSGRISTDTQYF. DNA for the CDR3: TGCGCCAGCAGTGACTGGACTAGCGGGAGGATAAGCACAGATACGCAGTATTTT.

In its sample, this clonotype was seen many times. The chain combines TRBV28 with TRBJ2-7, with D maybe TRBD2 (5 bases). Germline lookup yields CDR1 MDHEN and CDR2 SYDVKM. Trimming removed 3 bases at V and 3 bases at J, with 6 bases between. The CDR3 is 12 amino acids. The CDR3 DNA reads as TGTGCCAGCAGTTTCGGGAACTACGAGCAGTACTTC. This gives the protein CASSFGNYEQYF. The variable domain in full, completed from reference TRBV28 and TRBJ2-7, reads DVKVTQSSRYLVKRTGEKVFLECVQDMDHENMFWYRQDPGLGLRLIYFSYDVKMKEKGDIPEGYSVSREKKERFSLILESASTNQTSMYLCASSFGNYEQYFGPGTRLTVT.

The chain links TRBV20-1 to TRBJ2-3; D is perhaps TRBD1 or TRBD2 (6 bases each). Trimming took 0 bases from V and 11 from J, leaving 18 bases between them. Germline lookup yields CDR1 DFQATT and CDR2 SNEGSKA (reference sequence). The CDR3 extends over 14 amino acids. CDR3 nucleotides: TGCAGTGCTAGAGATACGTGGAGGGGGAATGAGCAGTATTTT. Encoded protein: CSARDTWRGNEQYF.

As regards this clonotype: A much larger clone differs from this one at a single base, so this may be a read error. CDR3 bases: TGTGCCAGCAGCTTGGGGGGAATCCAAGAGGCCCAGTACTTC. It encodes CASSLGGIQEAQYF. The chain carries TRBV5-6 and TRBJ2-5; D is unclear. CDR3 length: 14 amino acids. CDR1 is SGHDT, CDR2 YYEEEE, per germline.

This clonotype was counted ten times or more. The rearrangement links TRBV7-3 to TRBJ2-7; no clear D. The CDR3 loop spans 13 amino acids. Looked up from germline, CDR1 is SGHTA and CDR2 is FQGTGA. V was trimmed by 1 base and J by 6 bases, leaving 10 bases between them. The CDR3 is CASSLNPSFEQYF. Written as DNA, the CDR3 is TGTGCCAGCAGCTTAAACCCTAGTTTCGAGCAGTACTTC.

The J gene is TRBJ2-3, the V gene TRBV18, with D perhaps TRBD1 or TRBD2 (5 bases each). The CDR3 covers 12 residues. Between the trimmed V and J ends, which lost 6 bases and 6 bases, there was a span of 10 bases. CDR1 and CDR2 (germline): KGHSH, LQKENI. CDR3 protein: CASSQWGDTQYF. The CDR3 nucleotides are TGTGCCAGCTCCCAATGGGGGGATACGCAGTATTTT.

The CDR3 loop is CSANLPGLAGGDAQYF. The CDR3 region has the DNA TGCAGTGCTAATTTACCGGGACTAGCGGGAGGGGATGCGCAGTATTTT. The chain uses TRBV20-1 and TRBJ2-3; TRBD2 agrees at 16 bases. The CDR3 consists of 16 residues. Per germline, CDR1 DFQATT and CDR2 SNEGSKA (reference sequence). Trimming removed 4 bases from V and 10 bases from J; junction bases left unmatched: 11.

The rearrangement uses TRBV30 and TRBJ1-2; D not resolved. The germline V gene encodes CDR1 GTSNPN and CDR2 SVGIG (reference sequence). CDR3 length: 10 residues. The V end was cut by 4 bases, the J end by 12 bases, with 12 bases between. The CDR3 spells CAWKSAGNTF. DNA of the CDR3: TGTGCCTGGAAGTCGGCTGGAAACACCTTC.